This TCR beta chain was profiled in a study of naive and memory T cell subsets. The study's findings and limits: In naive cells, over 85% of TCR sequences were seen only once. A clonotype means one alpha or beta sequence, not an alpha/beta pair.

Cells stained for CD3, CD4, CD8, CD45RA and CD27 were sorted into four subsets. An equimolar mix of two oligonucleotides served as the beta constant-region primer for TRBC1 and TRBC2. Four rounds of PCR amplified the ligated cDNA using nested alpha and beta constant-region primers plus SP2. TCRdb analysed the UMI-ligation and nested PCR reads with MiXCR anew, one entry per CDR3 protein. The table shows some 85,000 distinct CDR3 sequences, with around 13% occurring only once. V lost 2 bases to trimming and J lost 9 bases, with 15 bases between them. Germline V gene data show CDR1 as SGHRS and CDR2 as YFSETQ. The CDR3 loop spans 14 amino acids. This clonotype came up a few times. Its matching antigen is unknown.

The sample taken for sequencing was central memory CD4+ T cells from blood. The V and J genes are TRBV5-1 and TRBJ1-5, with a weak D call TRBD1 (5 bases). The TCR comes from a human donor in good health. In DNA form, the CDR3 reads TGCGCCAGCAGCTTAACCGGGACCGAGGGGCCCCAGCATTTT. This translates into CASSLTGTEGPQHF. Drawing the rest from reference TRBV5-1 and TRBJ1-5, the complete variable domain is KAGVTQTPRYLIKTRGQQVTLSCSPISGHRSVSWYQQTPGQGLQFLFEYFSETQRNKGNFPGRFSGRQFSNSRSEMNVSTLELGDSALYLCASSLTGTEGPQHFGDGTRLSIL.